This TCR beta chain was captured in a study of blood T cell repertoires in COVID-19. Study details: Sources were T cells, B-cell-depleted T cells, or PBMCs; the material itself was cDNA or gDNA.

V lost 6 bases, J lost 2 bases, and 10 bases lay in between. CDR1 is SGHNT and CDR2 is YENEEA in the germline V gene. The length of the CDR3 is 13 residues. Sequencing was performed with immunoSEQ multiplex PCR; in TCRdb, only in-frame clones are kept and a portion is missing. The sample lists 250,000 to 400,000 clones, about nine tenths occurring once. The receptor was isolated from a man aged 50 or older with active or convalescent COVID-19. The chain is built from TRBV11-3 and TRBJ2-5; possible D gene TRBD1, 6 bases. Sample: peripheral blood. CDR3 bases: TGTGCCAGCAGTATCCAGGGGCAAGAGACCCAGTACTTC. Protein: CASSIQGQETQYF.